This T cell receptor beta chain appears in the sequencing data of a study of CD8 T cells in Susac syndrome. The CDR3 covers 12 residues. CDR1 and CDR2 (germline): SGDLS, YYNGEE. Deletions cut 4 bases from V and 7 bases from J, with 12 bases between. This clonotype turned up a few times. In blood CD8+ and CD4+ T cells, TCR beta underwent sequencing. It was negative isolation that provided the CD8+ and CD4+ T cells, whereas TEMRA cells were enriched by FACS. RNA in amounts of about 0.45 to 1 ug was reverse transcribed with random hexamers. A multiplex approach, immunoSEQ multiplex PCR, amplified TCR beta CDR3 across 54 Vbeta and 13 Jbeta. TCRdb analysed the immunoSEQ multiplex PCR reads with MiXCR anew, one entry per CDR3 protein. The sample yields more than 75,000 distinct CDR3 sequences, around 93% seen once.

The rearrangement links TRBV9 to TRBJ2-7; D perhaps matches TRBD1 (5 bases). The sequence was collected from a human donor in good health. The sequenced sample was CD8+ T cells from PBMCs. The CDR3 DNA sequence: TGTGCCAGCAGCTCTCAACCAGGGGAGCAGTACTTC. Its translation is CASSSQPGEQYF.